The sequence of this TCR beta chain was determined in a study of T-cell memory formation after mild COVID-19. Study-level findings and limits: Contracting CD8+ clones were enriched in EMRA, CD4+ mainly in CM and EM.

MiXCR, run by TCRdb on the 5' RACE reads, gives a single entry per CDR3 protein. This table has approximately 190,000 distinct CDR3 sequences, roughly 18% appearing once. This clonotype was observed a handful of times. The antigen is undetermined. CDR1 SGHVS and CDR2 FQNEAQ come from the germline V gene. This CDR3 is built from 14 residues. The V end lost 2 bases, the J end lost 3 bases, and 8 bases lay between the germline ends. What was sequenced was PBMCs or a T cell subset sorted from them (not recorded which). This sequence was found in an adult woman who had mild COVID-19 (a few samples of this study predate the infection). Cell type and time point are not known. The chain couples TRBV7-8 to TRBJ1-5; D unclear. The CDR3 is CASSLRRNNQPQHF. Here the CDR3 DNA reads TGTGCCAGCAGCTTACGAAGAAACAATCAGCCCCAGCATTTT.